This record looks at one TCR beta chain sequence and its context. Its antigen is still unknown. Each CDR3 protein gets one entry after TCRdb re-called the reads with MiXCR. The data show under 500,000 distinct CDR3 sequences, roughly 42% seen once. This record belongs to a study of T cell repertoires in cytomegalovirus infection. This CDR3 is 14 amino acids long. Germline V lookup: CDR1 SGDLS, CDR2 YYNGEE. The V gene lost 1 base and the J gene lost 1 base, with 8 bases spanning the gap. The chain recombines TRBV9 with TRBJ1-2; TRBD1 might be the D (6 bases). The clonotype was recovered from a human donor in good health (CMV status not recorded). Some clones in this sample may be carry-over from other donors' samples. Sequenced here: cultured PBMCs, sampled from culture after CMV antigen stimulation. CDR3 sequence: CASSVQGYNYGYTF. Here the CDR3 DNA reads TGTGCCAGCAGCGTACAGGGGTATAACTATGGCTACACCTTC.